This TCR beta chain is from a study of fetal regulatory T cell absence and autoimmunity (dated by TCRdb to about 2017). Some background on the complete study: The IPEX patients showed exocrine pancreas autoimmunity in the absence of clinical diabetes. The full study reports these points: Cord blood and pancreas had broadly similar TRB gene family usage, which resembled published neonatal and adult repertoires. The TCR compartment showed significant oligoclonal enrichment in pancreas versus cord blood, with some top clones over 90-fold enriched. The oligoclonal enrichment was interpreted as supporting antigen-driven autoimmunity in the pancreas before birth in IPEX syndrome.

On the immunoSEQ human TCRbeta survey platform, a two-step multiplex PCR amplified and barcoded the TCRbeta CDR3 regions. Libraries were sequenced on Illumina instruments, and IgH from the same samples was sequenced in parallel. In the original analysis: To remove PCR and sequencing errors, raw reads were filtered against the IMGT V, D, J definitions and then binned using a nearest-neighbor algorithm. A clone was defined as an identical nucleotide sequence, and differential abundance between tissues was tested with a Fisher exact test for each clone using a pFDR threshold of p<0.01. Clones whose frequencies were too low for statistical inference were excluded by a minimum inclusion filter of 10 in either sample. Pairwise clonal comparisons used the immunoSEQ Analyzer, and gene family usage was assessed with IMGT tools. Here the immuneACCESS table is served through TCRdb, limited to in-frame sequences with V and J called. Missing clones are a known gap in these copies; in checked studies unresolved V genes cover under half, and the rest lacks a known reason. The DNA gave D and trimming, while V, J and clone size come from that table. The sample table records roughly 95,000 clones; more than 70% of these occur just once. The ten largest clones represent 2% of the sample.

For repertoire sequencing, genomic DNA was processed from frozen pancreas tissue. The DNeasy Blood and Tissue Kit was used to extract 2-3 ug of genomic DNA from either umbilical cord blood or frozen pancreas. This clone was found a few times. What antigen it recognizes has not been identified. Within one base of it there is no much larger clone, and no base qualities were kept. The V end loses 5 bases and the J end loses 5 bases, and a stretch of 0 bases separates them. CDR1 and CDR2 are read off the germline V gene as SGHNT and YENEEA. CDR3 length: 9 amino acids, cysteine to phenylalanine. Left in the record is the CDR3 DNA by itself, 27 bases read in frame from the first base.

Sample: pancreas tissue. In this chain, TRBV11-3 is recombined with TRBJ1-1; no confident D gene assignment can be made. The clonotype originates from a male donor with IPEX syndrome. The nucleotide sequence reads TGTGCCAGCAGCACTGAAGCTTTCTTT. Its product reads: CASSTEAFF.